This TCR beta chain was sequenced in a study of molecular identifiers for immune sequencing clone quantification. Study context: Split five ways in replicates, RNA from around 20,000 or 99,000 naive CD8 cells had four portions sequenced.

The germline CDR1 and CDR2 sequences are DFQATT and SNEGSKA (reference sequence). There are 16 residues in the CDR3. J was trimmed by 6 bases and V by 0 bases; bases with no gene match: 9. General study points: Clones exceeding 20 RNA copies carried over 98% of effector molecules but under 1% of naive-cell molecules.

Bulk libraries came from a prior protocol with listed TCR primers. Using its own MiXCR run on the PCR reads, TCRdb lists one record per CDR3 protein. The sample holds approximately 10,000 distinct CDR3 sequences, roughly 19% seen once. This clonotype has ten or more counts. The target antigen is unknown. V usage is TRBV20-1 and J usage is TRBJ1-5; 9 bases align to TRBD1. The receptor comes from a human donor in good health. Some libraries in this study had Jurkat cell RNA spiked in. The material sequenced was naive CD8+ T cells from blood, with Jurkat cell RNA spiked in. Subset described: FACS-sorted CD8+CD4-CCR7+CD45RA+ naive T cells. The CDR3 reads CSARDWLGTGLQPQHF. Written as DNA, the CDR3 is TGCAGTGCTAGAGATTGGCTCGGGACAGGGCTTCAGCCCCAGCATTTT.